Each of the 8 T cell receptor beta chains below was sequenced from the same sample in a study of T cells in Graves' hyperthyroidism and ophthalmopathy. TCR beta CDR3 region amplification was performed from RNA transcripts. A first-round RT-PCR of the TCR CDR3 used the HTBI primer set. TCRdb re-called the multiplex PCR reads through MiXCR, storing one row per CDR3 protein. The sample includes approximately 400,000 distinct CDR3 sequences, around 13% of them seen just once. The material sequenced was blood. The receptors shown here come from a young woman with Graves' ophthalmopathy.

Ten or more counts support this clonotype. The V and J genes are TRBV11-2 and TRBJ2-2, with D maybe TRBD1 (6 bases). There are 16 residues in the CDR3. V was clipped by 4 bases and J by 0 bases, with 12 bases between them. The germline CDR1 and CDR2 sequences are SGHAT and FQNNGV. CDR3 nucleotides: TGTGCCAGCAGCTCGACCGGGACAACGAACACCGGGGAGCTGTTTTTT. Its translation: CASSSTGTTNTGELFF. Full variable domain (rest looked up from reference TRBV11-2 and TRBJ2-2): EAGVAQSPRYKIIEKRQSVAFWCNPISGHATLYWYQQILGQGPKLLIQFQNNGVVDDSQLPKDRFSAERLKGVDSTLKIQPAKLEDSAVYLCASSSTGTTNTGELFFGEGSRLTVL.

In this sample, this clonotype turned up a few times. The V gene is TRBV19, the J gene TRBJ2-5; 8 bases match TRBD1. Germline assignment: CDR1 LNHDA and CDR2 SQIVND (reference sequence). There are 15 residues in the CDR3. The junction had 10 bases not matched to a gene; V was cut back by 5 bases and J by 5 bases. DNA of the CDR3: TGTGCCAGTAGTCCTCGGACAGGGAGTATGGAGACCCAGTACTTC. It codes for CASSPRTGSMETQYF. Full variable domain (outside the CDR3, taken from reference TRBV19 and TRBJ2-5): DGGITQSPKYLFRKEGQNVTLSCEQNLNHDAMYWYRQDPGQGLRLIYYSQIVNDFQKGDIAEGYSVSREKKESFPLTVTSAQKNPTAFYLCASSPRTGSMETQYFGPGTRLLVL.

This clonotype came up a few times. A read error may be the cause here, since a much bigger clone is one base away. V gene TRBV12-3 or TRBV12-4 combines with J gene TRBJ1-1; the D gene is possibly TRBD1 (5 bases). The CDR3 totals 15 residues. V lost 3 bases, J lost 1 base, and 12 bases lay in between. CDR3 in amino acids: CASSFLAGRNTEAFF. CDR3 nucleotide sequence: TGTGCCAGCAGTTTTCTCGCAGGGAGGAACACTGAAGCTTTCTTT.

This clonotype was recorded at least ten times. V is TRBV28 and J is TRBJ2-1; D not resolved. Trimming stripped 2 bases from V and 2 bases from J, with 10 bases between. Germline loops: CDR1 MDHEN, CDR2 SYDVKM. This CDR3 is 15 amino acids long. The CDR3 here is CASSLVGNPYNEQFF. Here the CDR3 DNA reads TGTGCCAGCAGTTTAGTGGGGAACCCCTACAATGAGCAGTTCTTC.

This clonotype was detected only a few times. A much larger clone sits a single nucleotide away, making a read error possible. The chain joins TRBV6-1 to TRBJ2-7; possibly TRBD1 for D (6 bases). V was clipped by 8 bases and J by 6 bases, with 32 bases between them. Germline V gene data show CDR1 as MNHNS and CDR2 as SASEGT. The CDR3 is 18 residues long. The CDR3 region is CASEGERWINYVLSEQYF. CDR3 in DNA: TGTGCCAGCGAGGGGGAGCGGTGGATCAACTACGTCTTGTCCGAGCAGTACTTC.

This clonotype has a count of ten or more. A junction end diverges from the germline sequence, so it may reflect a read error. The V call is TRBV28, the J call TRBJ2-1; TRBD2 matches 12 bases. CDR3 size: 15 residues. CDR1 MDHEN and CDR2 SYDVKM come from the germline V gene. The CDR3: CASSSTSPILAGGLF. CDR3 in DNA: TGTGCCAGCAGTTCAACAAGTCCAATACTAGCGGGGGGACTCTTC.

This clonotype was observed many times. The rearrangement uses TRBV7-3 and TRBJ2-1; tentative D call: TRBD2 (6 bases). The germline V gene encodes CDR1 SGHTA and CDR2 FQGTGA. V was cut by 5 bases and J by 4 bases, with 15 bases left in between. This CDR3 spans 15 amino acids. The CDR3 DNA reads as TGTGCCAGCAGCCGGAGCGGGTTGGGGTACAATGAGCAGTTCTTC. This sequence encodes CASSRSGLGYNEQFF.

This clonotype was seen repeatedly, ten times or more. The chain couples TRBV20-1 to TRBJ1-5; tentatively, D is TRBD1 (6 bases). The germline V and J ends were trimmed by 1 base and 4 bases, with 20 bases remaining between them. In germline, CDR1 is DFQATT, CDR2 SNEGSKA (reference sequence). The CDR3 spans 17 residues. CDR3 in DNA: TGCAGTGCTAGAGTTCGAGGGGGGGCCAAAGGGAATCAGCCCCAGCATTTT. Translating gives CSARVRGGAKGNQPQHF.